The 8 T cell receptor beta chains presented below share a single source sample, sequenced in a study of T cells after yellow fever vaccination. One entry per CDR3 protein, called by TCRdb with MiXCR from the 5' RACE reads. Altogether 360,000 or so distinct CDR3 sequences are present, around 10% being singletons, with the ten largest covering roughly 18%. The sample here was PBMCs, taken on the day of the first yellow fever vaccination. All receptors derive from a man younger than 35 who received the YFV17D yellow fever vaccine.

This clonotype was recorded a few times. V gene TRBV5-1 combines with J gene TRBJ1-6; 10 bases agree with TRBD1. Per germline, CDR1 SGHRS and CDR2 YFSETQ. CDR3 length: 18 residues. V lost 0 bases and J lost 10; bases outside the gene matches: 13. The CDR3 DNA sequence: TGCGCCAGCAGCTTGGTCCCGGGACAGGGGAGCCCTTACTCACCCCTCCACTTT. Translated: CASSLVPGQGSPYSPLHF.

The rearrangement uses TRBV9 and TRBJ2-2, with D possibly matching TRBD1 (6 bases). The CDR3 spans 13 residues. The germline V gene has CDR1 SGDLS and CDR2 YYNGEE. Trimming removed 4 bases from V and 9 bases from J, with 13 bases in between. The CDR3 region is CASSQGIHRELFF. The CDR3, as DNA: TGTGCCAGCAGCCAGGGGATTCACCGGGAGCTGTTTTTT.

This clonotype has a handful of counts. The chain uses TRBV5-5 and TRBJ1-2, with D perhaps matching TRBD1 (6 bases). The germline CDR1 and CDR2 sequences are SGHKS and YYEKEE (reference sequence). V lost 3 bases and J lost 0, with 21 bases in between. CDR3 length: 18 amino acids. The CDR3 nucleotides are TGTGCCAGCAGCTCCGCCCAAGGGGGTTCAAAAACTAACTATGGCTACACCTTC. Encoded protein: CASSSAQGGSKTNYGYTF.

The table lists this clonotype with many counts. The chain links TRBV20-1 to TRBJ1-2, with D possibly matching TRBD1 (5 bases). CDR3 length: 16 residues. Germline loops: CDR1 DFQATT, CDR2 SNEGSKA (reference sequence). V gave up 0 bases and J gave up 6 bases, with 20 bases separating them. CDR3: CSAREGLEGWNDGYTF. Written as DNA, the CDR3 is TGCAGTGCTAGAGAGGGGTTGGAGGGGTGGAACGATGGCTACACCTTC.

There are a few counts of this clonotype. V gene TRBV6-5 combines with J gene TRBJ2-7; D perhaps matches TRBD2 (5 bases). Per the germline V gene, CDR1 is MNHEY and CDR2 is SVGAGI. With 6 bases removed from V and 0 bases from J, the gap between germline ends came to 15 bases. The CDR3 length is 15 residues. CDR3 DNA sequence: TGTGCCAGCAGATACCGGGGTATCAGCTCCTACGAGCAGTACGTC. Translating it yields CASRYRGISSYEQYV.

This clonotype came up a few times. The genes are TRBV20-1 and TRBJ2-3, with D possibly matching TRBD2 (5 bases). The CDR3 spans 14 residues. Trimming stripped 6 bases from V and 2 bases from J, with 15 bases between. The germline CDR1 and CDR2 sequences are DFQATT and SNEGSKA (reference sequence). CDR3 nucleotides: TGCAGTGCCCTCAGAGGGTTCCTCACAGATACGCAGTATTTT. Its translation is CSALRGFLTDTQYF.

This chain links TRBV7-9 with TRBJ1-4; tentatively, D is TRBD1 (6 bases). Between the trimmed V and J ends, which lost 5 bases and 5 bases, there was a span of 12 bases. Germline lookup yields CDR1 SEHNR and CDR2 FQNEAQ (reference sequence). CDR3 length equals 14 residues. CDR3 coding DNA: TGTGCCAGCAGCCGAGGGGGAGGGAATGAAAAACTGTTTTTT. It codes for CASSRGGGNEKLFF.

This clonotype appeared many times. The V and J genes are TRBV20-1 and TRBJ2-3, with D perhaps matching TRBD1 or TRBD2 (5 bases each). Germline CDR1 is DFQATT and CDR2 is SNEGSKA (reference sequence). The CDR3 is 13 amino acids. Between the trimmed V and J ends, which lost 6 bases and 0 bases, there was a span of 10 bases. CDR3 DNA sequence: TGCAGTGCCCCGGGGCCAAGCACAGATACGCAGTATTTT. This sequence encodes CSAPGPSTDTQYF.